This TCR beta chain was captured in a study of cytomegalovirus exposure and HLA in healthy donors. Germline lookup yields CDR1 MDHEN and CDR2 SYDVKM. The V segment lost 6 bases and the J segment 5 bases; nucleotides outside the gene matches: 15. The CDR3 is 16 amino acids. Comments on this clone: Antigen specificity is unknown.

Healthy individuals who donated bone marrow served as the donors. Broader study findings: Beyond CMV serostatus, there was no information to go on about immune exposure.

A multiplex PCR was run with 60 Vbeta primers and 13 Jbeta primers. Only in-frame clones appear in the TCRdb table, and some are missing; sequencing was by immunoSEQ multiplex PCR. The sample yields about 160,000 clones, 65% to 80% seen once. The sequence derives from a female donor in good health and CMV-seronegative. The source material was PBMCs. The V and J genes are TRBV28 and TRBJ2-7; 8 bases align to TRBD2. CDR3 loop: CASRTGTGTRVHEQYF. CDR3 nucleotides: TGTGCCAGCAGAACCGGCACCGGGACTAGGGTCCACGAGCAGTACTTC.